This entry lists 28 T cell receptor beta chains sequenced from one sample in a study of regulatory T cells in long-lasting Graves disease (dated by TCRdb to the early 2020s). The intended sense of this specimen's time point label: newly diagnosed GD, antithyroid drugs for less than 3 months. For both TCR sequencing and RNA sequencing, RNA was extracted from PBMCs in TRIzol. Libraries were constructed by multiplex PCR. Sequenced using an Illumina HiSeq 4000. To build TCR beta libraries, CDR3 regions were amplified by Arm-PCR using iRepertoire HTBI primers. Clones were called with MiXCR by TCRdb after fastp trimmed the public reads at Q25, and only in-frame beta chains were retained. All rows with the same CDR3 protein become a single entry with the most common DNA and genes. The sample table contains under 300,000 distinct CDR3 sequences; only one count was recorded for around 20% of them. Over 11% of the sample rests with the top ten.

Sequenced material: peripheral blood mononuclear cells (PBMCs), taken at new diagnosis, from a patient treated with antithyroid drugs. The receptors derive from a female donor with Graves disease.

Concerning this clonotype: This probably arose from a read error, given a far larger clone one base away. The chain recombines TRBV5-8 with TRBJ1-1, with D hard to call. The germline gives CDR1 SGHTS, CDR2 YDEGEE. CDR3 length: 13 amino acids. The V end was cut by 2 bases, the J end by 10 bases, with 15 bases between. The CDR3 DNA reads TGTGCCAGCAGCTTAGCTTCACACCCGGGAGCTTTCTTT. Translated, it gives CASSLASHPGAFF.

Notes on this clonotype: It may be a read error: a sequence one base away is much more abundant. The chain links TRBV7-2 to TRBJ1-5; D gene unclear. The CDR3 totals 15 residues. Trimming took off 4 bases at V and 1 base at J, with 11 bases between the two ends. Germline values: CDR1 SGHTA, CDR2 FQGNSA. The CDR3 loop reads CASSSSVVSNQPQHF. In DNA, the CDR3 is TGTGCCAGCAGCTCTAGCGTCGTGAGCAATCAGCCCCAGCATTTT. Variable domain in full (rest from reference TRBV7-2 and TRBJ1-5): GAGVSQSPSNKVTEKGKDVELRCDPISGHTALYWYRQSLGQGLEFLIYFQGNSAPDKSGLPSDRFSAERTGGSVSTLTIQRTQQEDSAVYLCASSSSVVSNQPQHFGDGTRLSIL.

The chain is built from TRBV20-1 and TRBJ2-7; 12 bases line up with TRBD2. V trimming: 3 bases; J trimming: 2 bases; junction bases outside the gene matches: 5. Germline V CDR1 and CDR2: DFQATT, SNEGSKA (reference sequence). This CDR3 is 15 amino acids long. This CDR3 is CSASRGLAGTYEQYF. For the CDR3, the DNA is TGCAGTGCTAGCCGGGGACTAGCGGGTACCTACGAGCAGTACTTC.

Ten or more counts support this clonotype. This chain uses TRBV6-2 or TRBV6-3 with TRBJ2-1, with 8 positions matching TRBD2. This CDR3 has 16 amino acids. The V gene's germline CDR1 is MNHEY and CDR2 SVGEGT. With V trimmed by 4 bases and J by 7 bases, 12 bases remained unmatched. CDR3 region: CASSSVGGAIGNEQFF. CDR3 bases: TGTGCCAGCAGTTCCGTCGGGGGGGCTATTGGGAATGAGCAGTTCTTC.

This clonotype was recorded many times. The genes are TRBV28 and TRBJ2-1; 7 nucleotides align to TRBD1. The CDR3 is made up of 16 amino acids. Germline CDR1 and CDR2: MDHEN and SYDVKM. V shed 3 bases and J 6 bases; nucleotides not matched to a gene: 11. The CDR3 DNA reads TGTGCCAGCAGTTTCCTCGGGACAGCACACTCCAATGAGCAGTTCTTC. This codes for CASSFLGTAHSNEQFF. The variable domain in full, completed from reference TRBV28 and TRBJ2-1, reads DVKVTQSSRYLVKRTGEKVFLECVQDMDHENMFWYRQDPGLGLRLIYFSYDVKMKEKGDIPEGYSVSREKKERFSLILESASTNQTSMYLCASSFLGTAHSNEQFFGPGTRLTVL.

At least ten counts were recorded for this clonotype. This rearrangement joins TRBV6-1 to TRBJ2-5; the D gene is possibly TRBD2 (6 bases). Trimming stripped 6 bases from V and 2 bases from J, with 19 bases between. Germline assignment: CDR1 MNHNS and CDR2 SASEGT. CDR3 length: 16 amino acids. The CDR3 nucleotides are TGTGCCAGCAGCCCAACTGCGGGGATACAACAAGAGACCCAGTACTTC. This encodes CASSPTAGIQQETQYF.

This clonotype was seen repeatedly, ten times or more. The V gene is TRBV2, the J gene TRBJ2-1; 8 bases fit TRBD2. The germline CDR1 and CDR2 sequences are SNHLY and FYNNEI. The J segment lost 8 bases and the V segment lost 8 bases, leaving 11 bases of the junction unmatched. The CDR3 consists of 14 residues. In DNA, the CDR3 is TGTGCCAGCGGGGGGGGACTAGGTTTACATGAGCAGTTCTTC. Residues: CASGGGLGLHEQFF.

This clonotype was seen at least ten times. V is TRBV10-2 and J is TRBJ2-7; D ambiguous. V was shortened by 6 bases and J by 0 bases, with 12 bases between the two germline ends. Germline CDR1 reads WSHSY; CDR2 reads SAAADI. CDR3 size: 14 residues. For the CDR3, the DNA is TGCGCCAGCAGATCCCCCCGGAGCTCCTACGAGCAGTACTTC. Amino acid sequence: CASRSPRSSYEQYF.

This chain links TRBV7-9 with TRBJ2-5; D call uncertain. From germline, CDR1 is SEHNR and CDR2 FQNEAQ (reference sequence). With 5 bases removed from V and 7 bases from J, the gap between germline ends came to 14 bases. This CDR3 is 13 amino acids long. The CDR3 region has the DNA TGTGCCAGCAGCCCCCTCGACGGAAGGACCCAGTACTTC. Residues: CASSPLDGRTQYF.

This chain links TRBV3-1 with TRBJ2-7, with D tentatively TRBD1 (5 bases). The germline gives CDR1 LGHDT, CDR2 YNNKEL (reference sequence). Trimming removed 0 bases from V and 3 bases from J, with 9 bases in between. The CDR3 is 14 residues long. CDR3 DNA sequence: TGTGCCAGCAGCCAAGACGGCCAGGGCTACGAGCAGTACTTC. This codes for CASSQDGQGYEQYF.

This clonotype was seen repeatedly, ten times or more. The chain combines TRBV12-3 or TRBV12-4 with TRBJ1-4; D not resolved. CDR3 length: 14 amino acids. Trimming shortened V by 3 bases and J by 6 bases, and 11 bases separated the two germline ends. CDR3 coding DNA: TGTGCCAGCAGTTTTTTGGGCTTCGATGAAAAACTGTTTTTT. Its protein is CASSFLGFDEKLFF.

The chain recombines TRBV12-3 or TRBV12-4 with TRBJ2-5; TRBD1 matches 8 bases. V gave up 6 bases and J gave up 5 bases; unmatched junction bases: 8. The CDR3 consists of 14 residues. For the CDR3, the DNA is TGTGCCAGCAGCAGGTCAGGGGGCGGGGAGACCCAGTACTTC. This sequence encodes CASSRSGGGETQYF.

This clonotype came up many times. V gene TRBV6-1 combines with J gene TRBJ1-2; TRBD1 matches 7 bases. V lost 7 bases and J lost 5; bases outside the gene matches: 7. This CDR3 region has 13 residues. Germline CDR1 is MNHNS and CDR2 is SASEGT. This CDR3 is CASNPQGVYGYTF. The CDR3 DNA reads TGTGCCAGCAACCCGCAGGGGGTTTATGGCTACACCTTC.

This clonotype was picked up a small number of times. A junction end diverges from the germline sequence, so it may reflect a read error. The genes are TRBV5-4 and TRBJ2-3, with D tentatively TRBD1 or TRBD2 (5 bases each). Per germline, CDR1 SGHNT and CDR2 YYREEE (reference sequence). The CDR3 sequence is 14 residues long. CDR3 DNA sequence: TGTGCCAGCGGCTTCCGGGACGACACAGATACGCAGTATTTT. It yields the protein CASGFRDDTDTQYF. The full variable domain, with the rest looked up from reference TRBV5-4 and TRBJ2-3, is ETGVTQSPTHLIKTRGQQVTLRCSSQSGHNTVSWYQQALGQGPQFIFQYYREEENGRGNFPPRFSGLQFPNYSSELNVNALELDDSALYLCASGFRDDTDTQYFGPGTRLTVL.

This chain uses TRBV30 with TRBJ1-1; the D gene is possibly TRBD1 (5 bases). This CDR3 has 14 residues. Germline assignment: CDR1 GTSNPN and CDR2 SVGIG (reference sequence). Trimming took off 4 bases at V and 7 bases at J, with 19 bases between the two ends. The CDR3 protein is CAWTTGQVDSEAFF. CDR3 DNA: TGTGCCTGGACCACCGGGCAGGTCGACAGTGAAGCTTTCTTT.

This clonotype has only a few counts. This chain joins TRBV6-1 and TRBJ1-1, with TRBD1 matching 7 bases. J was trimmed by 6 bases and V by 6 bases; bases with no gene match: 10. Germline V gene lookup returns CDR1 MNHNS and CDR2 SASEGT. The CDR3 sequence is 14 residues long. Here the CDR3 DNA reads TGTGCCAGCAGCATGGGACAGTCCTCCGCTGAAGCTTTCTTT. This translates into CASSMGQSSAEAFF.

There are many counts of this clonotype. V and J are TRBV29-1 and TRBJ2-3; D may be TRBD2 (5 bases). The CDR3 extends over 13 amino acids. The V end was cut by 2 bases, the J end by 0 bases, with 6 bases between. Germline values: CDR1 SQVTM, CDR2 ANQGSEA. The CDR3 loop is CSVERGSTDTQYF. CDR3 DNA sequence: TGCAGCGTTGAACGGGGTAGCACAGATACGCAGTATTTT.

The chain has TRBV4-2 and TRBJ2-7, with D unresolved. Germline-derived CDR1 and CDR2 are LGHNA and YNFKEQ. The CDR3 extends over 13 amino acids. Trimming took 6 bases from V and 2 from J, leaving 11 bases between them. CDR3 coding DNA: TGTGCCAGCAGACCAAAAGGAACCTACGAGCAGTACTTC. Amino acids: CASRPKGTYEQYF.

In its sample, this clonotype was seen a few times. The V gene is TRBV9, the J gene TRBJ1-6; 10 bases match TRBD1. The CDR3 totals 15 residues. Germline V gene sequence: CDR1 SGDLS, CDR2 YYNGEE. Losses at the gene ends were 0 bases for V and 7 bases for J; bases not matched to a gene: 1. The CDR3 sequence: CASSVGDRGNSPLHF. The CDR3 nucleotides read TGTGCCAGCAGCGTAGGGGACAGGGGAAATTCACCCCTCCACTTT.

In its sample, this clonotype was seen many times. The chain has TRBV28 and TRBJ2-3; the match to TRBD1 covers 12 bases. Germline CDR1 is MDHEN and CDR2 is SYDVKM. This CDR3 has 15 amino acids. V gave up 8 bases and J gave up 4 bases; unmatched junction bases: 7. CDR3 residues: CASGRGTGGADTQYF. The CDR3 DNA reads TGTGCCAGCGGGAGAGGGACAGGGGGCGCAGATACGCAGTATTTT.

This clonotype was observed many times. The chain joins TRBV9 to TRBJ1-2; D not certain. Germline V gives CDR1 SGDLS, CDR2 YYNGEE. With 6 bases removed from V and 3 bases from J, the gap between germline ends came to 15 bases. This CDR3 region has 14 residues. The CDR3 protein is CASNAFPGDYGYTF. The CDR3 DNA is TGTGCCAGCAACGCGTTCCCCGGGGACTATGGCTACACCTTC.

The chain couples TRBV7-2 to TRBJ2-7, with TRBD2 matching 7 bases. Germline V lookup: CDR1 SGHTA, CDR2 FQGNSA. V shed 4 bases, J shed 9 bases, and the junction held 3 bases outside the gene matches. This CDR3 has 11 residues. The CDR3 nucleotides are TGTGCCAGCAGCTCGGGACTAATGCAGTACTTC. This codes for CASSSGLMQYF.

This clonotype was recorded many times. The J gene is TRBJ2-1, the V gene TRBV11-1; 8 nucleotides line up with TRBD2. Germline V gene lookup returns CDR1 SGHAT and CDR2 FQDESV (reference sequence). After removal of 6 bases from V and 2 bases from J, the junction contained 6 bases not matched to a gene. The CDR3 runs 15 residues. CDR3 loop: CASSVGLVTYNEQFF. The CDR3, as DNA: TGTGCCAGCAGTGTGGGACTAGTGACCTACAATGAGCAGTTCTTC.

This clonotype was seen at least ten times. The gene calls are TRBV15 and TRBJ2-5; the D gene is possibly TRBD2 (6 bases). The length of the CDR3 is 16 residues. V was shortened by 3 bases and J by 5 bases, with 19 bases between the two germline ends. Germline loops: CDR1 LNHNV, CDR2 YYDKDF (reference sequence). CDR3 DNA: TGTGCCACCAGCAGCCTTACCGTGGGGAGGAGGGAGACCCAGTACTTC. This codes for CATSSLTVGRRETQYF.

In the case of this clonotype: Possible read error: a much larger clone is one base away. In DNA, the CDR3 is TGTGCCAGCAGCTGGGGGGCTTTACGGCCCCAGCATTTT. It translates to CASSWGALRPQHF. The rearrangement joins TRBV28 to TRBJ1-5; possible D gene TRBD1, 6 bases. With 6 bases removed from V and 9 bases from J, the gap between germline ends came to 15 bases. Germline V gene lookup returns CDR1 MDHEN and CDR2 SYDVKM. The CDR3 sequence is 13 residues long. Full variable domain (rest looked up from reference TRBV28 and TRBJ1-5): DVKVTQSSRYLVKRTGEKVFLECVQDMDHENMFWYRQDPGLGLRLIYFSYDVKMKEKGDIPEGYSVSREKKERFSLILESASTNQTSMYLCASSWGALRPQHFGDGTRLSIL.

Only a few counts were recorded for this clonotype. The DNA of the CDR3 is TGTGCCAGCAGTGACGTTGCAAAAAACTCTGGAAACACCATATATTTT. It is translated as CASSDVAKNSGNTIYF. The chain links TRBV6-2 or TRBV6-3 to TRBJ1-3; no definite D call. Germline V lookup: CDR1 MNHEY, CDR2 SVGEGT. The CDR3 runs 16 residues. The germline V and J ends were trimmed by 5 bases and 0 bases, with 14 bases remaining between them.

This clonotype occurred many times. The rearrangement links TRBV7-2 to TRBJ1-3; 7 bases are shared with TRBD1. V shed 5 bases and J 6 bases; nucleotides not matched to a gene: 4. Germline V gene sequence: CDR1 SGHTA, CDR2 FQGNSA. CDR3 length: 13 residues. CDR3 sequence (DNA): TGTGCCAGCAGCAAAACAGGGGAAAACACCATATATTTT. Translation: CASSKTGENTIYF.

This clonotype was found many times. V is TRBV19 and J is TRBJ2-1; 10 bases are a match to TRBD2. The CDR3 has 16 residues. Germline CDR1 LNHDA, CDR2 SQIVND (reference sequence). J gave up 6 bases and V 6 bases, and 11 bases lay outside the gene matches. The CDR3: CASSTRPGLAINEQFF. The CDR3 DNA sequence: TGTGCCAGTAGCACCCGACCGGGACTAGCGATCAATGAGCAGTTCTTC. Filled out from reference TRBV19 and TRBJ2-1, the complete variable domain reads DGGITQSPKYLFRKEGQNVTLSCEQNLNHDAMYWYRQDPGQGLRLIYYSQIVNDFQKGDIAEGYSVSREKKESFPLTVTSAQKNPTAFYLCASSTRPGLAINEQFFGPGTRLTVL.